This T cell receptor beta chain is drawn from a study of T cells in Graves' hyperthyroidism and ophthalmopathy. Trimming took 1 base from V and 1 from J, leaving 10 bases between them. The CDR3 totals 16 residues. Germline CDR1 is SGHVS and CDR2 is FNYEAQ. The investigators amplified TCR beta CDR3 regions from RNA transcripts. When the TCR CDR3 underwent first-round RT-PCR, the HTBI primer set was used. TCRdb processed the multiplex PCR reads anew with MiXCR; each CDR3 protein has one entry. The data hold roughly 200,000 distinct CDR3 sequences, with approximately 16% observed a single time. V usage is TRBV7-6 and J usage is TRBJ2-2; no clear D. The sample was blood. This clonotype was sampled from a woman aged 45-65 years with Graves' hyperthyroidism. CDR3 sequence reads: CASSLGRKLNTGELFF. The CDR3, as DNA: TGTGCCAGCAGCTTAGGCAGGAAGTTGAACACCGGGGAGCTGTTTTTT.